A selection of T cell receptor beta chains follows, all from one sample in a study of early T cells in non-severe SARS-CoV-2 infection. Using its own MiXCR run on the 5' RACE reads, TCRdb lists one record per CDR3 protein. The sample yields 55,000 to 80,000 distinct CDR3 sequences, 10% to 15% seen once. The starting material was whole blood, obtained at baseline. These TCRs come from an adult who was a healthcare worker with PCR-confirmed SARS-CoV-2 infection or an uninfected control (not recorded which). The CDR3 runs from the conserved cysteine through the conserved F or W. The D gene is left open where the match is weak. A clone size is listed for some rows: how often the clone was seen (once, few, many), or a class if it is expanded.

d_call: -
j_call: TRBJ1-2
v_call: TRBV6-2/TRBV6-3
clone_size: -
cdr3_nt: TGTGCCAGCAGTGCAAGTTCGGCGACGGCGGGCTACACCTTC
cdr3_aa: CASSASSATAGYTF

d_call: -
j_call: TRBJ2-7
v_call: TRBV11-2
clone_size: -
cdr3_nt: TGTGCCAGCAGCTGGGTAGGGGGTTCGTATGCGGAGCAGTACTTC
cdr3_aa: CASSWVGGSYAEQYF

d_call: -
j_call: TRBJ2-7
v_call: TRBV12-3/TRBV12-4
clone_size: -
cdr3_nt: TGTGCCAGCAGTTTCGGGCATGGGTTGAGCTCCTACGAGCAGTACTTC
cdr3_aa: CASSFGHGLSSYEQYF

d_call: TRBD2
j_call: TRBJ2-1
v_call: TRBV6-2/TRBV6-3
clone_size: few
cdr3_nt: TGTGCCAGCAGGTCAAGCGGGGATTCCTACAATGAGCAGTTCTTC
cdr3_aa: CASRSSGDSYNEQFF

d_call: -
j_call: TRBJ2-6
v_call: TRBV27
clone_size: few
cdr3_nt: TGTGCCAGCAACGCCCTAGGAAGGGCTACCTCTGGGGCCAACGTCCTGACTTTC
cdr3_aa: CASNALGRATSGANVLTF

d_call: -
j_call: TRBJ2-5
v_call: TRBV12-2
clone_size: few
cdr3_nt: TGTGCAAGTCGCTCTGGACTATTCAGCGAGACCCAGTACTTC
cdr3_aa: CASRSGLFSETQYF

d_call: TRBD2
j_call: TRBJ2-7
v_call: TRBV27
clone_size: -
cdr3_nt: TGTGCCAGCAGTTTTTTCGGACTAGCGGGGTACGAGCAGTACTTC
cdr3_aa: CASSFFGLAGYEQYF

d_call: -
j_call: TRBJ2-1
v_call: TRBV11-3
clone_size: few
cdr3_nt: TGTGCCAGCAGCGTCGCGTCAGGCGATGAGCAGTTCTTC
cdr3_aa: CASSVASGDEQFF

d_call: -
j_call: TRBJ1-5
v_call: TRBV20-1
clone_size: -
cdr3_nt: TGCAGTGCTAGGGACCCCAGGGAGGGAGATAGCAATCAGCCCCAGCATTTT
cdr3_aa: CSARDPREGDSNQPQHF

d_call: -
j_call: TRBJ1-2
v_call: TRBV7-2
clone_size: many
cdr3_nt: TGTGCCAGCAGCTCCGGGACTGCAGACATGTATGGCTACACCTTC
cdr3_aa: CASSSGTADMYGYTF

d_call: TRBD2
j_call: TRBJ2-7
v_call: TRBV20-1
clone_size: few
cdr3_nt: TGCAGTGCTAGAGATAGCGGCGGGAGGACCTCGGAGCAGTACTTC
cdr3_aa: CSARDSGGRTSEQYF

d_call: TRBD2
j_call: TRBJ2-1
v_call: TRBV7-6
clone_size: few
cdr3_nt: TGTGCCAGCAGCCATCCCACTAGCGGGAACCCAGATTGGTTCTTC
cdr3_aa: CASSHPTSGNPDWFF

d_call: TRBD1
j_call: TRBJ2-1
v_call: TRBV29-1
clone_size: -
cdr3_nt: TGCAGCGTTCAAGGACAGGGGGCCAGGAATGAGCAGTTCTTC
cdr3_aa: CSVQGQGARNEQFF

d_call: -
j_call: TRBJ1-1
v_call: TRBV27
clone_size: many
cdr3_nt: TGTGCCAGCAGAAGGAATGTATGGGGTCTCCTTCAGGGCACTGAAGCTTTCTTT
cdr3_aa: CASRRNVWGLLQGTEAFF

d_call: -
j_call: TRBJ1-5
v_call: TRBV5-6
clone_size: -
cdr3_nt: TGTGCCAGCAGCCCTCGGGACTCTTATCAGCCCCAGCATTTT
cdr3_aa: CASSPRDSYQPQHF

d_call: TRBD2
j_call: TRBJ2-5
v_call: TRBV10-3
clone_size: -
cdr3_nt: TGTGCCATCAGTGCGGGGGGGCCTGGAGAGACCCAGTACTTC
cdr3_aa: CAISAGGPGETQYF

d_call: TRBD2
j_call: TRBJ2-7
v_call: TRBV29-1
clone_size: many
cdr3_nt: TGCAGCGTTGAGTCCACTAGCGGGTCCCCCTACGAGCAGTACTTC
cdr3_aa: CSVESTSGSPYEQYF

d_call: TRBD1
j_call: TRBJ1-1
v_call: TRBV7-6
clone_size: -
cdr3_nt: TGTGCCAGCAGCTTAGGGGACAGTCAAGCTTTCTTT
cdr3_aa: CASSLGDSQAFF

d_call: TRBD2
j_call: TRBJ2-7
v_call: TRBV6-1
clone_size: few
cdr3_nt: TGTGCCAGCAGGGGGACTAGCGGGAGCTACGAGCAGTACTTC
cdr3_aa: CASRGTSGSYEQYF

d_call: TRBD2
j_call: TRBJ2-1
v_call: TRBV12-3/TRBV12-4
clone_size: -
cdr3_nt: TGTGCCAGCAGTTTTTGGGACTATCCCTACAATGAGCAGTTCTTC
cdr3_aa: CASSFWDYPYNEQFF

d_call: -
j_call: TRBJ1-5
v_call: TRBV7-2
clone_size: many
cdr3_nt: TGTGCCAGCAGCTTAGCCGGAGATAGCAATCAGCCCCAGCATTTT
cdr3_aa: CASSLAGDSNQPQHF

d_call: -
j_call: TRBJ2-3
v_call: TRBV14
clone_size: many
cdr3_nt: TGTGCCAGCAGCCAAGATTGGCAGGGGACGCAGTATTTT
cdr3_aa: CASSQDWQGTQYF

d_call: -
j_call: TRBJ2-1
v_call: TRBV28
clone_size: -
cdr3_nt: TGTGCCAGCAGTTCCGGGGCCTACAATGAGCAGTTCTTC
cdr3_aa: CASSSGAYNEQFF

d_call: -
j_call: TRBJ1-1
v_call: TRBV14
clone_size: medium-sized
cdr3_nt: TGTGCCAGCAGCCAAGATCTGGGGACTGAAGCTTTCTTT
cdr3_aa: CASSQDLGTEAFF

d_call: -
j_call: TRBJ2-1
v_call: TRBV19
clone_size: once
cdr3_nt: TGTGCCAGTAGTACAGCAATCTACAATGAGCAGTTCTTC
cdr3_aa: CASSTAIYNEQFF

d_call: -
j_call: TRBJ1-1
v_call: TRBV21-1
clone_size: few
cdr3_nt: TGTGCCAGCAGCATGGGACAGGGGGTGAACACTGAAGCTTTCTTT
cdr3_aa: CASSMGQGVNTEAFF